The 11 T cell receptor beta chains reported below all come from one sample, sequenced in a study of cytomegalovirus exposure and HLA in healthy donors. PCR used 60 Vbeta primers and 13 Jbeta primers. Repertoires were generated with immunoSEQ multiplex PCR, while TCRdb's copy carries only in-frame clones and drops some. The sample consists of 110,000 or so clones, less than 80% of them appearing once. Material: PBMCs. All receptors come from a woman in her fifties or sixties in good health and CMV-seropositive.

This chain connects TRBV4-2 to TRBJ1-3; no firm D call. Trimming took 0 bases from V and 0 from J, leaving 15 bases between them. The CDR3 covers 18 residues. Germline CDR1 and CDR2: LGHNA and YNFKEQ. DNA of the CDR3: TGTGCCAGCAGCCAAGATATCCGGGGAAGAGACTCTGGAAACACCATATATTTT. The encoded protein is CASSQDIRGRDSGNTIYF.

The chain has TRBV28 and TRBJ1-5, with 7 bases fitting TRBD1. The CDR3 sequence is 15 residues long. Germline lookup yields CDR1 MDHEN and CDR2 SYDVKM. V shed 5 bases and J 3 bases; nucleotides not matched to a gene: 7. The CDR3 DNA reads as TGTGCCAGCAGTCTCCCAGGGGGGAACAATCAGCCCCAGCATTTT. Its translation: CASSLPGGNNQPQHF.

This clone was detected only once. The chain links TRBV27 to TRBJ1-1; D perhaps matches TRBD1 (5 bases). V was cut by 9 bases and J by 2 bases, with 16 bases left in between. Germline V gene lookup returns CDR1 MNHEY and CDR2 SMNVEV (reference sequence). The CDR3 consists of 14 residues. CDR3 protein: CASQTRGGNTEAFF. The CDR3 DNA follows: TGTGCCAGTCAAACGCGGGGCGGAAACACTGAAGCTTTCTTT.

The chain uses TRBV5-8 and TRBJ1-4; D remains unclear. The CDR3 is 14 amino acids. Germline CDR1 reads SGHTS; CDR2 reads YDEGEE. V was shortened by 0 bases and J by 4 bases, with 7 bases between the two germline ends. CDR3 DNA: TGTGCCAGCAGCTTGGACAGAAATAATGAAAAACTGTTTTTT. Amino acid sequence: CASSLDRNNEKLFF. The full variable domain, in which reference TRBV5-8 and TRBJ1-4 provide the parts outside the CDR3, is EAGVTQSPTHLIKTRGQQATLRCSPISGHTSVYWYQQALGLGLQFLLWYDEGEERNRGNFPPRFSGRQFPNYSSELNVNALELEDSALYLCASSLDRNNEKLFFGSGTQLSVL.

About this clone itself: A read error may produce the germline difference seen at one junction end. The chain has TRBV4-3 and TRBJ2-2, with D possibly matching TRBD2 (6 bases). Germline V CDR1 and CDR2: LGHNA, YSLEER. This CDR3 comprises 14 residues. The CDR3 loop is CASSQAVATGGLFF. In nucleotides, the CDR3 is TGCGCCAGCAGCCAAGCAGTAGCGACCGGGGGGCTGTTTTTT.

V gene TRBV18 combines with J gene TRBJ2-5; a weak D match, TRBD1 (6 bases). Looked up from germline, CDR1 is KGHSH and CDR2 is LQKENI. Trimming took off 6 bases at V and 1 base at J, with 9 bases between the two ends. CDR3 size: 13 residues. The CDR3 region has the DNA TGTGCCAGCTCCCGGGACACCCAAGAGACCCAGTACTTC. This gives the protein CASSRDTQETQYF.

The rearrangement links TRBV10-2 to TRBJ2-7, with 7 nucleotides matching TRBD1. The J segment lost 6 bases and the V segment lost 6 bases, leaving 14 bases of the junction unmatched. CDR3 length: 15 amino acids. CDR1 is WSHSY, CDR2 SAAADI, per germline. Here the CDR3 DNA reads TGCGCCAGCAGAAACACAAACAGGGGAGCCAGCGAGCAGTACTTC. Protein sequence: CASRNTNRGASEQYF.

V gene TRBV18 combines with J gene TRBJ1-4; 12 bases fit TRBD1. The length of the CDR3 is 18 residues. V was pared by 2 bases and J by 0 bases, with 4 bases of the junction left unmatched. Germline CDR1 is KGHSH and CDR2 is LQKENI. The CDR3 protein is CASSPAGTGGATNEKLFF. The CDR3 nucleotides are TGTGCCAGCTCACCAGCCGGGACAGGGGGCGCAACTAATGAAAAACTGTTTTTT.

There are a few counts of this clone. The chain uses TRBV10-3 and TRBJ1-1; 8 positions match TRBD1. The V gene's germline CDR1 is ENHRY and CDR2 SYGVKD. Losses at the gene ends were 6 bases for V and 2 bases for J; bases not matched to a gene: 2. The CDR3 length is 13 residues. CDR3 sequence reads: CAIRSGGNTEAFF. The CDR3 nucleotides read TGTGCCATCAGATCAGGGGGCAACACTGAAGCTTTCTTT.

This clone was counted a few times. This chain connects TRBV19 to TRBJ2-7; 12 bases line up with TRBD2. CDR3 size: 17 residues. Unmatched junction bases numbered 11, after V lost 4 bases and J lost 4 bases. Germline V gives CDR1 LNHDA, CDR2 SQIVND (reference sequence). The CDR3 spells CASSTPGLAGLPYEQYF. The DNA of the CDR3 is TGTGCCAGTAGTACCCCCGGACTAGCGGGGCTCCCGTACGAGCAGTACTTC.

V and J are TRBV11-2 and TRBJ2-5; tentative D call: TRBD1 (6 bases). Looked up from germline, CDR1 is SGHAT and CDR2 is FQNNGV. The V end was cut by 3 bases, the J end by 2 bases, with 19 bases between. The CDR3 contains 17 residues. For the CDR3, the DNA is TGTGCCAGCAGCTTGGGGATCTCGGACAGCAAACAAGAGACCCAGTACTTC. Translating it yields CASSLGISDSKQETQYF.